One and the same sample provided the 27 T cell receptor beta chains below, sequenced in a study of T-cell reconstitution after alpha-beta-depleted transplantation in children. Library preparation (for TCRbeta) was performed with unique molecular identifiers. TCRdb analysed the PCR reads with MiXCR anew, one entry per CDR3 protein. The table shows hundreds of thousands of distinct CDR3 sequences, with 10% to 15% occurring only once. The sequenced sample was PBMCs, mostly from graft donor cells, obtained 360 days after TCRalphabeta/CD19-depleted stem cell transplant. The receptors shown here come from a male patient between 10 and 17 years old who had a stem cell transplant for acute myeloid leukemia, so the T cells may come from the graft donor.

This clonotype came up a few times. The rearrangement links TRBV20-1 to TRBJ1-1; D is uncertain. Germline V gene data show CDR1 as DFQATT and CDR2 as SNEGSKA (reference sequence). The CDR3 extends over 13 amino acids. V lost 6 bases and J lost 1, with 12 bases in between. The CDR3 here is CSAPQWANTEAFF. CDR3 coding DNA: TGCAGTGCCCCACAGTGGGCGAACACTGAAGCTTTCTTT.

This clonotype has only a few counts. This chain links TRBV30 with TRBJ2-2; 10 nucleotides line up with TRBD1. CDR3 length: 14 amino acids. With V trimmed by 5 bases and J by 0 bases, 0 bases remained unmatched. Germline V lookup: CDR1 GTSNPN, CDR2 SVGIG (reference sequence). The CDR3 spells CAWGQGANTGELFF. For the CDR3, the DNA is TGTGCCTGGGGACAGGGGGCGAACACCGGGGAGCTGTTTTTT.

In its sample, this clonotype was seen a few times. This chain uses TRBV5-6 with TRBJ2-1, with D uncertain. This CDR3 region has 14 residues. Trimming took off 1 base at V and 4 bases at J, with 9 bases between the two ends. Germline CDR1 SGHDT, CDR2 YYEEEE. The CDR3 DNA follows: TGTGCCAGCAGCTTGTTAAACATATACAATGAGCAGTTCTTC. This codes for CASSLLNIYNEQFF.

This clonotype was detected only a few times. The chain has TRBV5-1 and TRBJ1-3, with D perhaps matching TRBD1 (6 bases). The CDR3 spans 13 residues. Trimming took off 1 base at V and 8 bases at J, with 10 bases between the two ends. Looked up from germline, CDR1 is SGHRS and CDR2 is YFSETQ. In DNA, the CDR3 is TGCGCCAGCAGCTTGACAGGGACGGACACCATATATTTT. Its protein product is CASSLTGTDTIYF.

This clonotype was recorded many times. CDR3 protein: CASSKVKVRQGPYQETQYF. For the CDR3, the DNA is TGTGCCAGCAGCAAAGTCAAAGTGCGACAGGGGCCGTACCAAGAGACCCAGTACTTC. V gene TRBV21-1 combines with J gene TRBJ2-5; TRBD1 is the table's D call and was not checked against the DNA. TRBV21-1 is a listed pseudogene. The CDR3 is 19 amino acids.

With respect to this clonotype: This could be a read error, since a much larger clone is one nucleotide away. The chain joins TRBV10-3 to TRBJ2-1; 8 bases align to TRBD1. V gave up 11 bases and J gave up 8 bases; unmatched junction bases: 5. The CDR3 is 11 amino acids. Germline V gene sequence: CDR1 ENHRY, CDR2 SYGVKD. CDR3 amino acids: CAVAGGHEQFF. The CDR3 bases are TGTGCCGTAGCAGGGGGCCATGAGCAGTTCTTC.

The gene calls are TRBV10-3 and TRBJ2-7, with D tentatively TRBD1 (6 bases). V was shortened by 4 bases and J by 5 bases, with 15 bases between the two germline ends. There are 14 residues in the CDR3. Germline loops: CDR1 ENHRY, CDR2 SYGVKD. The CDR3 is CAISVTGQQNEQYF. CDR3 nucleotide sequence: TGTGCCATCAGTGTTACCGGACAGCAGAACGAGCAGTACTTC.

This clonotype was seen more than once but under ten times. This sequence joins TRBV25-1 and TRBJ2-1, with D tentatively TRBD1 (5 bases). The V and J ends lost 6 bases and 6 bases respectively, with 9 bases between them. Germline loops: CDR1 MGHDK, CDR2 SYGVNS. The CDR3 contains 12 residues. The CDR3 sequence is CASRGLGNEQFF. The CDR3 bases are TGTGCCAGCAGGGGGCTAGGCAATGAGCAGTTCTTC.

This clonotype was seen many times. The chain employs TRBV29-1 and TRBJ2-7; D unclear. Germline V CDR1 and CDR2: SQVTM, ANQGSEA. The length of the CDR3 is 13 residues. Trimming cost V 6 bases and J 3 bases, with 15 bases left between them. In DNA form, the CDR3 reads TGCAGCGTGAGTTCCGGGCTTGGCTACGAGCAGTACTTC. As protein: CSVSSGLGYEQYF.

This clonotype was seen many times. The V call is TRBV28, the J call TRBJ2-3; D remains ambiguous. CDR1 is MDHEN, CDR2 SYDVKM, per germline. Between the trimmed V and J ends, which lost 5 bases and 7 bases, there was a span of 4 bases. The CDR3 contains 10 residues. The CDR3 loop is CASSTHTQYF. The DNA of the CDR3 is TGTGCCAGCAGTACCCATACGCAGTATTTT.

This clonotype has a handful of counts. The chain links TRBV20-1 to TRBJ2-3; possible D gene TRBD1, 6 bases. The CDR3 contains 14 residues. The ends were cut back, 2 bases at V and 6 bases at J, with 15 bases in the middle. Germline-derived CDR1 and CDR2 are DFQATT and SNEGSKA (reference sequence). CDR3 loop: CSARPDPGHDTQYF. The CDR3 nucleotides read TGCAGTGCTAGACCCGACCCGGGACATGATACGCAGTATTTT.

In its sample, this clonotype was seen many times. V and J are TRBV12-3 or TRBV12-4 and TRBJ2-3, with a possible D match to TRBD1 (5 bases). CDR3 length equals 14 residues. V lost 1 base to trimming and J lost 0 bases, with 5 bases between them. CDR3 DNA: TGTGCCAGCAGTTTAGGACAGAGCACAGATACGCAGTATTTT. Its translation: CASSLGQSTDTQYF.

Comments on this clonotype: Possible read error: a much larger clone is one base away. The chain is built from TRBV4-3 and TRBJ2-2; 8 bases are shared with TRBD2. The length of the CDR3 is 17 residues. Germline V gives CDR1 LGHNA, CDR2 YSLEER. CDR3 amino acids: CASSPYFAGGNTGDLFF. The CDR3 nucleotides read TGCGCCAGCAGCCCCTACTTTGCGGGAGGCAACACCGGGGATCTGTTTTTT.

V usage is TRBV5-1 and J usage is TRBJ2-7, with TRBD1 identical over 8 bases. The V segment lost 7 bases and the J segment 1 base; nucleotides outside the gene matches: 4. The CDR3 loop spans 13 amino acids. Germline CDR1 reads SGHRS; CDR2 reads YFSETQ. The CDR3 is CASADRASYEQYF. In nucleotides, the CDR3 is TGCGCCAGCGCGGACAGGGCGTCCTACGAGCAGTACTTC.

This clonotype was observed a few times. The chain combines TRBV6-1 with TRBJ2-4; D unclear. Germline lookup yields CDR1 MNHNS and CDR2 SASEGT. The CDR3 runs to 14 residues. Trimming stripped 8 bases from V and 0 bases from J, with 11 bases between. The CDR3 region has the DNA TGTGCCAGCCAAAAGGGCATAGCCAAAAACATTCAGTACTTC. Encoded protein: CASQKGIAKNIQYF.

The chain carries TRBV28 and TRBJ1-1, with D perhaps matching TRBD1 (5 bases). V was pared by 6 bases and J by 0 bases, with 11 bases between. This CDR3 comprises 14 residues. From germline, CDR1 is MDHEN and CDR2 SYDVKM. The CDR3 bases are TGTGCCAGCAGACTAGGGGAGATGAACACTGAAGCTTTCTTT. As protein: CASRLGEMNTEAFF.

The chain joins TRBV27 to TRBJ1-5, with TRBD1 matching over 7 bases. V shed 5 bases and J 7 bases; nucleotides not matched to a gene: 8. The CDR3 length is 14 residues. Germline-derived CDR1 and CDR2 are MNHEY and SMNVEV (reference sequence). In DNA form, the CDR3 reads TGTGCCAGCAGTGCTAACAGGGGCTGGCAGCCCCAGCATTTT. It specifies CASSANRGWQPQHF.

In its sample, this clonotype was seen many times. J is TRBJ2-1 and V is TRBV20-1; 9 bases line up with TRBD2. The CDR3 runs 16 residues. J lost 5 bases, V lost 3 bases, and 11 bases had no gene match. In germline, CDR1 is DFQATT, CDR2 SNEGSKA (reference sequence). CDR3 sequence (DNA): TGCAGTGCTAGGTCGGTAGCGGGGGATCAACACAATGAGCAGTTCTTC. Encoded protein: CSARSVAGDQHNEQFF.

The chain combines TRBV5-1 with TRBJ2-1, with 9 bases that match TRBD1. CDR3 length equals 14 residues. V dropped 4 bases and J dropped 8; count of bases not matched to a gene: 7. CDR1 is SGHRS and CDR2 is YFSETQ in the germline V gene. The CDR3 DNA reads as TGCGCCAGCAGCCCGGGACAGGGTAACTATGAGCAGTTCTTC. Its protein product is CASSPGQGNYEQFF. Combining the CDR3 with reference TRBV5-1 and TRBJ2-1 gives the whole variable domain KAGVTQTPRYLIKTRGQQVTLSCSPISGHRSVSWYQQTPGQGLQFLFEYFSETQRNKGNFPGRFSGRQFSNSRSEMNVSTLELGDSALYLCASSPGQGNYEQFFGPGTRLTVL.

This clonotype was counted only a few times. The chain employs TRBV7-9 and TRBJ2-2; D tentatively fits TRBD1 or TRBD2 (5 bases each). There are 15 residues in the CDR3. The germline V gene has CDR1 SEHNR and CDR2 FQNEAQ (reference sequence). With 7 bases removed from V and 4 bases from J, the gap between germline ends came to 16 bases. The CDR3 here is CASIKRDQVTGELFF. The DNA of the CDR3 is TGTGCCAGCATCAAAAGGGACCAGGTCACCGGGGAGCTGTTTTTT.

This clonotype was counted between two and nine times. The chain is built from TRBV3-1 and TRBJ2-7, with TRBD1 as a possible D gene (5 bases). The CDR3 has 14 amino acids. Trimming removed 1 base at V and 6 bases at J, with 13 bases between. Germline CDR1 LGHDT, CDR2 YNNKEL (reference sequence). CDR3 protein: CASSQVAGQGEQYF. CDR3 sequence (DNA): TGTGCCAGCAGCCAAGTTGCAGGGCAGGGCGAGCAGTACTTC.

This clonotype was observed a few times. This chain joins TRBV6-2 or TRBV6-3 and TRBJ1-5, with TRBD1 matching 8 bases. V gave up 4 bases and J gave up 0 bases; unmatched junction bases: 8. The CDR3 has 17 residues. Germline V gives CDR1 MNHEY, CDR2 SVGEGT. The CDR3: CASSSNRDRFSNQPQHF. The CDR3 coding sequence is TGTGCCAGCAGTTCCAACCGGGACAGGTTTAGCAATCAGCCCCAGCATTTT.

This clonotype appeared many times. The chain couples TRBV7-2 to TRBJ1-1, with a possible D match to TRBD1 (5 bases). The V end lost 6 bases, the J end lost 2 bases, and 10 bases lay between the germline ends. Germline V gene sequence: CDR1 SGHTA, CDR2 FQGNSA. This CDR3 has 13 residues. The CDR3 nucleotides read TGTGCCAGCAGGGGACTGGGAAACACTGAAGCTTTCTTT. Translated: CASRGLGNTEAFF.

This clonotype was recorded a few times. This clone may be a read error of a much larger clone one base away. This chain connects TRBV12-3 or TRBV12-4 to TRBJ2-1; 11 bases align to TRBD2. V shed 4 bases, J shed 5 bases, and the junction held 7 bases outside the gene matches. The CDR3 consists of 16 residues. The DNA for the CDR3 is TGTGCCAGCAGTTCCGCTTCGGGACTAGCGGACAATGAGCAGTTCTTC. The encoded protein is CASSSASGLADNEQFF.

CDR3: CSFYLQGTNEKLFF. The CDR3 region has the DNA TGCAGTTTCTACTTACAGGGGACTAATGAAAAACTGTTTTTT. This chain joins TRBV20-1 and TRBJ1-4, with TRBD1 matching 7 bases. The germline gives CDR1 DFQATT, CDR2 SNEGSKA (reference sequence). The V segment lost 8 bases and the J segment 2 bases; nucleotides outside the gene matches: 8. The CDR3 consists of 14 residues.

DNA for the CDR3: TGTGCCAGCAGGTTGGGACAGGGTATTGAAGCTTTCTTT. It encodes CASRLGQGIEAFF. The chain has TRBV12-3 or TRBV12-4 and TRBJ1-1, with 9 nucleotides matching TRBD1. J was trimmed by 7 bases and V by 6 bases; bases with no gene match: 6. The CDR3 is 13 residues long.

This clonotype occurred a few times. V and J are TRBV12-3 or TRBV12-4 and TRBJ2-3; 7 nucleotides match TRBD1. The CDR3 is made up of 16 amino acids. Trimming at V came to 6 bases and at J to 3 bases, leaving 12 bases not matched to a gene. The CDR3 coding sequence is TGTGCCAGCAGCCGCAGGGGGTCAGGGGCAACAGATACGCAGTATTTT. This encodes CASSRRGSGATDTQYF.